What follows are 17 T cell receptor beta chains derived from one specimen sequenced in a study of T cell responses to AZD1222 COVID-19 vaccine. Method: immunoSEQ multiplex PCR; TCRdb's copy keeps in-frame clones and lacks some. Altogether approximately 110,000 clones are present, roughly 90% being singletons, with the ten largest covering more than 4%. The sequenced sample was peripheral blood, obtained on day 0 of AZD1222 vaccination. The receptors shown here come from an adult in good health.

V gene TRBV5-1 combines with J gene TRBJ2-5; the D call may be TRBD1 or TRBD2 (6 bases each). The CDR3 consists of 16 residues. Germline lookup yields CDR1 SGHRS and CDR2 YFSETQ. The germline V and J ends were trimmed by 0 bases and 1 base, with 13 bases remaining between them. The CDR3 loop is CASSLEGGLSQETQYF. The CDR3, as DNA: TGCGCCAGCAGCTTGGAGGGGGGACTCTCCCAAGAGACCCAGTACTTC.

V is TRBV6-2 or TRBV6-3 and J is TRBJ2-7, with D possibly called TRBD1 or TRBD2 (6 bases each). With 3 bases removed from V and 5 bases from J, the gap between germline ends came to 14 bases. CDR3 length: 14 amino acids. Germline V gives CDR1 MNHEY, CDR2 SVGEGT. The CDR3 loop is CASSYGGLVHEQYF. CDR3 nucleotide sequence: TGTGCCAGCAGTTATGGGGGGCTCGTACACGAGCAGTACTTC.

The chain couples TRBV6-2 or TRBV6-3 to TRBJ1-5, with 7 bases matching TRBD1. V shed 4 bases, J shed 5 bases, and the junction held 11 bases outside the gene matches. The germline CDR1 and CDR2 sequences are MNHEY and SVGEGT. This CDR3 comprises 16 residues. For the CDR3, the DNA is TGTGCCAGCAGTTTGGGAAGCCACAGGGGTTATCAGCCCCAGCATTTT. It specifies CASSLGSHRGYQPQHF.

The chain links TRBV24-1 to TRBJ2-3; D is uncertain. V was trimmed by 7 bases and J by 8 bases, leaving 18 bases between them. Germline CDR1 is KGHDR and CDR2 is SFDVKD. This CDR3 is 14 amino acids long. The CDR3 protein is CATSPAFSGGTQYF. Written as DNA, the CDR3 is TGTGCCACCAGCCCGGCCTTTAGTGGTGGTACGCAGTATTTT.

The chain joins TRBV2 to TRBJ2-7; D gene unclear. The length of the CDR3 is 12 residues. Germline CDR1 and CDR2: SNHLY and FYNNEI. V was pared by 6 bases and J by 2 bases, with 8 bases between. The CDR3 DNA follows: TGTGCCAGCAGGGGGTGGGCCTACGAGCAGTACTTC. This translates into CASRGWAYEQYF.

This chain uses TRBV6-7 with TRBJ1-1, with 7 bases that match TRBD1. TRBV6-7 is given ORF status, its function remaining uncertain. This CDR3 has 18 amino acids. Losses at the gene ends were 7 bases for V and 0 bases for J; bases not matched to a gene: 17. The CDR3 sequence is CASIRLTGDLTLNTEAFF. CDR3 sequence (DNA): TGTGCCAGCATCCGTCTTACAGGGGACTTGACACTGAACACTGAAGCTTTCTTT.

This chain connects TRBV7-2 to TRBJ1-2; no clear D. The germline gives CDR1 SGHTA, CDR2 FQGNSA. The CDR3 loop spans 15 amino acids. V lost 4 bases to trimming and J lost 3 bases, with 15 bases between them. The chain's CDR3 is CASSSGGQVDYGYTF. The CDR3 DNA follows: TGTGCCAGCAGCTCGGGAGGGCAGGTCGACTATGGCTACACCTTC.

The chain couples TRBV2 to TRBJ1-2, with no clear D. Trimming cost V 1 base and J 3 bases, with 6 bases left between them. The germline V gene encodes CDR1 SNHLY and CDR2 FYNNEI. The CDR3 extends over 13 amino acids. The CDR3 DNA follows: TGTGCCAGCAGTGAAGGCAGCTACTATGGCTACACCTTC. Protein product: CASSEGSYYGYTF. The full variable domain, rest sourced from reference TRBV2 and TRBJ1-2, is EPEVTQTPSHQVTQMGQEVILRCVPISNHLYFYWYRQILGQKVEFLVSFYNNEISEKSEIFDDQFSVERPDGSNFTLKIRSTKLEDSAMYFCASSEGSYYGYTFGSGTRLTVV.

This clone was seen only once. The chain recombines TRBV28 with TRBJ2-7, with a possible D match to TRBD2 (5 bases). The CDR3 is 13 residues long. With 9 bases removed from V and 6 bases from J, the gap between germline ends came to 18 bases. The germline gives CDR1 MDHEN, CDR2 SYDVKM. The CDR3 DNA reads as TGTGCCAGTTGGTCTGGGAGTACGGGCGAGCAGTACTTC. Translating it yields CASWSGSTGEQYF.

This clone was counted once. J is TRBJ2-7 and V is TRBV21-1; TRBD1, the table's D call, was not compared with the DNA. TRBV21-1 is designated a pseudogene. There are 16 residues in the CDR3. As DNA, the CDR3 is TGTGCCAGCAGCAAAGAAGGGGCCGGGCCTTCCTACGAGCAGTACTTC. Its protein product is CASSKEGAGPSYEQYF.

The V and J genes are TRBV24-1 and TRBJ2-3; D possibly corresponds to TRBD1 (6 bases). Germline CDR1 reads KGHDR; CDR2 reads SFDVKD. Trimming shortened V by 0 bases and J by 0 bases, and 9 bases separated the two germline ends. The CDR3 consists of 16 residues. Here the CDR3 reads CATSDLGTGSTDTQYF. CDR3 nucleotide sequence: TGTGCCACCAGTGATTTGGGCACAGGGAGCACAGATACGCAGTATTTT.

In DNA, the CDR3 is TGTGCCAGCAGTCCTCAGGGCTCCTATAATTCACCCCTCCACTTT. Protein sequence: CASSPQGSYNSPLHF. The chain is built from TRBV2 and TRBJ1-6; TRBD1 is a possible D gene (5 bases). CDR3 length: 15 amino acids. The V gene's germline CDR1 is SNHLY and CDR2 FYNNEI. V was cut by 5 bases and J by 0 bases, with 8 bases left in between. Full variable domain (outside the CDR3, taken from reference TRBV2 and TRBJ1-6): EPEVTQTPSHQVTQMGQEVILRCVPISNHLYFYWYRQILGQKVEFLVSFYNNEISEKSEIFDDQFSVERPDGSNFTLKIRSTKLEDSAMYFCASSPQGSYNSPLHFGNGTRLTVT.

This sequence joins TRBV3-1 (or the pseudogene TRBV3-2) and TRBJ1-3; D gene ambiguous. Germline CDR1 LGHDT, CDR2 YNNKEL (reference sequence). Trimming took 1 base from V and 0 from J, leaving 7 bases between them. The CDR3 covers 15 residues. The DNA of the CDR3 is TGTGCCAGCAGCCAAGGGGTCCTCTCTGGAAACACCATATATTTT. It encodes CASSQGVLSGNTIYF.

The chain uses TRBV19 and TRBJ1-5; D gene unclear. V shed 5 bases and J shed 7 bases, with 12 bases lying between them. The CDR3 covers 13 residues. Germline CDR1 reads LNHDA; CDR2 reads SQIVND (reference sequence). The CDR3 here is CASSGPGTQPQHF. The CDR3 DNA sequence: TGTGCCAGTAGTGGTCCGGGAACCCAGCCCCAGCATTTT.

This chain joins TRBV28 and TRBJ1-2, with a possible D match to TRBD1 (6 bases). The CDR3 is made up of 13 amino acids. From germline, CDR1 is MDHEN and CDR2 SYDVKM. V lost 6 bases and J 5 bases, leaving 13 bases between the germline ends. The CDR3 loop is CASRPQGQYGYTF. The CDR3 bases are TGTGCCAGCAGACCTCAGGGGCAATATGGCTACACCTTC.

The chain employs TRBV2 and TRBJ2-3, with a possible D match to TRBD2 (7 bases). Germline V lookup: CDR1 SNHLY, CDR2 FYNNEI. The CDR3 is 15 residues long. V was cut by 7 bases and J by 1 base, with 15 bases left in between. In DNA, the CDR3 is TGTGCCAGCATGCCTAGGGGGAGGGGCACAGATACGCAGTATTTT. Translated: CASMPRGRGTDTQYF.

The chain has TRBV2 and TRBJ2-6, with D unclear. Germline CDR1 is SNHLY and CDR2 is FYNNEI. This CDR3 is 15 amino acids long. The germline V and J ends were trimmed by 0 bases and 4 bases, with 7 bases remaining between them. CDR3 coding DNA: TGTGCCAGCAGTGAAGCGCTGGGGGGGGCCAACGTCCTGACTTTC. Translated: CASSEALGGANVLTF.